This T cell receptor beta chain emerged from a study of blood T cell repertoires in COVID-19. On the study more broadly: Researchers got acute and convalescent COVID-19 samples from the United States, Italy and Spain. T cells, B-cell-depleted T cells, or PBMCs provided the cDNA or gDNA that served as material.

The CDR3 length is 14 residues. V lost 6 bases and J 1 base, leaving 10 bases between the germline ends. Per germline, CDR1 MNHEY and CDR2 SVGAGI. Cohorts were determined from participant-reported clinical history. Symptom resolution, clearance, or two negative PCRs marked the recovered donors of Cohort 3. TCRdb keeps only in-frame clones here, not all; method: immunoSEQ multiplex PCR. The sample lists 250,000 or so clones; around 87% were seen once. The chain uses TRBV6-5 and TRBJ1-3; possibly TRBD1 for D (5 bases). The receptor was isolated from a woman aged 45-65 years who had recovered from COVID-19. The specimen sequenced was PBMCs or T cells enriched from blood (not recorded which). The CDR3 loop reads CASRNGGSGNTIYF. The CDR3 coding sequence is TGTGCCAGCAGAAACGGGGGGTCTGGAAACACCATATATTTT.